This TCR beta chain was sequenced in a study of graft-versus-host responses after intestinal transplantation (dated by TCRdb to 2020 to 2022). Broadly, across the study: The transplants that recipients got were multivisceral, liver-intestinal, or isolated intestinal. Every recipient was given anti-thymocyte globulin induction, followed by around three years of maintenance tacrolimus and steroids. Alloreactive clones were identified by sequencing pre-transplant mixed lymphocyte reaction products and comparing them with unstimulated pre-transplant donor and recipient T cells. Instead of going to the commercial service, samples from a few later patients were sequenced in-house on an Illumina MiSeq and processed with MiXCR. After intestinal transplantation, graft-versus-host and host-versus-graft alloreactive T cell clones were followed in the graft, circulation and bone marrow using bulk TCR-beta CDR3 sequencing. The cohort enrolled about two dozen intestinal transplant recipients including one retransplant, and 3 patients lacking pretransplant specimens were excluded. Donor T cell macrochimerism was defined as a peak of at least 4% donor T cells among recipient peripheral blood mononuclear cells.

Library creation used the immunoSEQ multiplex PCR assay. For most patients, genomic DNA was isolated with the Qiagen DNeasy Blood and Tissue Kit and sent frozen to Adaptive Biotechnologies for TCR sequencing. Adaptive Biotechnologies carried out high-throughput TCR-beta CDR3 sequencing of genomic DNA for most patients. The source study handled its data this way. Adaptive's ImmunoSEQ software was the source of the TCR sequencing data for about 18 patients, while a few other patients were processed with MiXCR and VDJtools. To correct CD4 versus CD8 sorting errors, sequences present in both subsets at a frequency ratio below 5:1 were removed. CDR3 nucleotide sequences shared between donor and recipient were removed because their origin could not be assigned. To count as alloreactive, a clone needed at least 2-fold expansion over unstimulated cells and a minimum CFSE-low frequency of 0.002% (template counts) or 0.001% (read counts). A clone was considered mappable if detected in the sequenced pre-transplant spleen, lymph node, or MLR CFSE-low populations of the donor or recipient. The cumulative frequency of alloreactive clones was calculated as a percentage of all sequences, weighted by copy number. This immuneACCESS table, as held by TCRdb, lists in-frame sequences with V and J called but not all clones. Of the missing ones, under half trace to an unresolved V gene in checked studies; the others have no known cause. V and J calls and clone size come straight from that table; D and trimming were deduced from the DNA. This sample comprises approximately 130,000 clones, 85% to 95% of them detected only once. The leading ten clones occupy over 0.15% of the sample.

From the cysteine up to the phenylalanine, the CDR3 has a length of 15 residues. Only CDR3 DNA is held: 45 bases, read in frame from base 1. CDR1 and CDR2 are read off the germline V gene (reference sequence) as SEHNR and FQNEAQ. V and J are trimmed by 0 bases and 7 bases, and the gene matches miss 8 bases of the junction. Broad study findings and their caveats: Patients with donor T cell macrochimerism had high GvH to HvG T cell clonal ratios in their allografts. Conclusions were limited by the relatively low number and heterogeneity of intestinal transplant patients. Early after transplant, peak levels of circulating GvH clones were associated with declines in HvG clones. GvH clones were detected in recipient bone marrow, and some appeared earlier in ileal mucosa or blood, consistent with an intestinal mucosal origin.

The sample's time point label, decoded: cells obtained before transplantation from donor or recipient. CD3+CD4+ and CD3+CD8+ populations were FACS-sorted from unstimulated pre-transplant donor and recipient cells taken from spleen or lymph nodes. With respect to this clone: Its specific antigen is unknown. No base qualities exist here, and no much larger clone lies one base off it.

Sequenced here: unstimulated CD4+ T cells sorted from spleen or lymph node cells, sampled before intestinal transplant. The chain is made from TRBV7-9 and TRBJ1-1, with 7 middle bases fitting TRBD1. The origin of this receptor is a human donor who received an intestinal transplant. The CDR3: CASSLAVGDRHEAFF. In nucleotides, the sequence is TGTGCCAGCAGCTTAGCGGTTGGGGACAGACATGAAGCTTTCTTT.